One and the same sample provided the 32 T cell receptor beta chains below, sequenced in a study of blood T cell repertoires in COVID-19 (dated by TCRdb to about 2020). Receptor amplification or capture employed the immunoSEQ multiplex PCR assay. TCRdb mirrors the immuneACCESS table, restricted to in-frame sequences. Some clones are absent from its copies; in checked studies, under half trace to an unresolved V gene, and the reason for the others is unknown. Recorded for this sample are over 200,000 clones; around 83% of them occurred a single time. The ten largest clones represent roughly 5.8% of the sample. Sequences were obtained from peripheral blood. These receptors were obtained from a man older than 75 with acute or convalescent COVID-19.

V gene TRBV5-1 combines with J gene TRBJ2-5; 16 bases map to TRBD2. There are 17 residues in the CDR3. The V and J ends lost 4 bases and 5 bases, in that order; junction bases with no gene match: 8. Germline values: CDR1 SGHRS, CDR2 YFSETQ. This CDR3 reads CASSGGTSGRAAETQYF. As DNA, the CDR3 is TGCGCCAGCAGCGGCGGGACTAGCGGGAGGGCCGCTGAGACCCAGTACTTC.

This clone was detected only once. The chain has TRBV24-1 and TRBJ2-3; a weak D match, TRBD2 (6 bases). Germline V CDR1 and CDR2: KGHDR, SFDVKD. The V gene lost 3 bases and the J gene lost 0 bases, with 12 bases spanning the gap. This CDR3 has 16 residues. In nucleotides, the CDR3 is TGTGCCACCAGTGATCCGGGACTTTTGAGCACAGATACGCAGTATTTT. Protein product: CATSDPGLLSTDTQYF.

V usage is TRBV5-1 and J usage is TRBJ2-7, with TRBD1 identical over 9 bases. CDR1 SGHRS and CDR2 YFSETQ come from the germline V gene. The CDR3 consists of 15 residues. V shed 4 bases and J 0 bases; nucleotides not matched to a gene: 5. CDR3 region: CASSPGQGISYEQYF. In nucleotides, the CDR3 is TGCGCCAGCAGCCCAGGACAGGGGATCTCCTACGAGCAGTACTTC.

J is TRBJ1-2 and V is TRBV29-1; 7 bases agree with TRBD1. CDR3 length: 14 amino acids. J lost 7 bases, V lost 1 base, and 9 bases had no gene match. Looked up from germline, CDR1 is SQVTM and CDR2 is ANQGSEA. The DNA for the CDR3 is TGCAGCGTTGAAGGATTCAGGGGGGCGGGTGGCTACACCTTC. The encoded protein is CSVEGFRGAGGYTF.

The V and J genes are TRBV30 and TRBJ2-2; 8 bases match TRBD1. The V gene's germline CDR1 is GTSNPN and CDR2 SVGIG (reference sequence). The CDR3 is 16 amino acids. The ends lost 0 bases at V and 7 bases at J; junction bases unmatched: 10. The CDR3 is CAWSVSRTGRDGELFF. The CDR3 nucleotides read TGTGCCTGGAGTGTTAGCAGGACAGGGCGTGACGGGGAGCTGTTTTTT.

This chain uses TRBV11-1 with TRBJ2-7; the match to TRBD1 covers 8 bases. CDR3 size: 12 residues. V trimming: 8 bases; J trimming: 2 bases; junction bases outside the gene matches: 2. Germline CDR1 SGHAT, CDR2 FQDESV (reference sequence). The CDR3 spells CASGQGTYEQYF. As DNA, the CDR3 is TGTGCCAGCGGACAGGGAACCTACGAGCAGTACTTC.

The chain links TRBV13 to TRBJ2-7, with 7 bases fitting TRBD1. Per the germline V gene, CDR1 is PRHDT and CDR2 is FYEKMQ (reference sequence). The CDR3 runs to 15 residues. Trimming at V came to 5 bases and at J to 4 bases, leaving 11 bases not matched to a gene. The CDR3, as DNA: TGTGCCAGCAGCGCCCGGACAGGTTTGGAGTACGAGCAGTACTTC. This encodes CASSARTGLEYEQYF.

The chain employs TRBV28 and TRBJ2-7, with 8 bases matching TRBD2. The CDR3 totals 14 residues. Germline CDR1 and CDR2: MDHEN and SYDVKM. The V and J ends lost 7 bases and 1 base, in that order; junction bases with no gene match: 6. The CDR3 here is CASINSGDSYEQYF. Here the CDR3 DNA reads TGTGCCAGCATTAATAGCGGGGATTCCTACGAGCAGTACTTC. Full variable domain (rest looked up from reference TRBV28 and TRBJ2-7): DVKVTQSSRYLVKRTGEKVFLECVQDMDHENMFWYRQDPGLGLRLIYFSYDVKMKEKGDIPEGYSVSREKKERFSLILESASTNQTSMYLCASINSGDSYEQYFGPGTRLTVT.

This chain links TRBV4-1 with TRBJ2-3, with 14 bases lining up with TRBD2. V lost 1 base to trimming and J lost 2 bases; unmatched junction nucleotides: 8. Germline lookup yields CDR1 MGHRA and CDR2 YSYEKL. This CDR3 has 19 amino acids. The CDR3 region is CASSQVDGLAGGLTDTQYF. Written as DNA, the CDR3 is TGCGCCAGCAGCCAAGTTGACGGACTAGCGGGAGGTCTCACAGATACGCAGTATTTT.

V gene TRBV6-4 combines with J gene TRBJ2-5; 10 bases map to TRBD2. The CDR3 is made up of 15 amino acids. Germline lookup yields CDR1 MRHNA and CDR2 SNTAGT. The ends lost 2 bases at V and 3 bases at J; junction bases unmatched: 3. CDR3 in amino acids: CASSDRLAGEETQYF. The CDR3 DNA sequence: TGTGCCAGCAGTGACCGGCTAGCGGGGGAAGAGACCCAGTACTTC.

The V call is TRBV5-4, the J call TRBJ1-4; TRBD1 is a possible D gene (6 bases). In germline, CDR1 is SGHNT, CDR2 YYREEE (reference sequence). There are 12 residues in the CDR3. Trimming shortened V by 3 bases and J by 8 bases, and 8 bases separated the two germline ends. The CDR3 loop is CASSYGQEKLFF. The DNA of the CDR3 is TGTGCCAGCAGCTATGGACAGGAAAAACTGTTTTTT. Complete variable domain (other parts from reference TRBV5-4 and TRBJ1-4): ETGVTQSPTHLIKTRGQQVTLRCSSQSGHNTVSWYQQALGQGPQFIFQYYREEENGRGNFPPRFSGLQFPNYSSELNVNALELDDSALYLCASSYGQEKLFFGSGTQLSVL.

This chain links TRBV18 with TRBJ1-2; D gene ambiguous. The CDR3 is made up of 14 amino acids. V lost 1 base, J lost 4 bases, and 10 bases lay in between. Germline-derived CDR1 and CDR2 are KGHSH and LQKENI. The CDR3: CASSPRQVAYGYTF. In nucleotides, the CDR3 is TGTGCCAGCTCACCACGTCAGGTCGCCTATGGCTACACCTTC.

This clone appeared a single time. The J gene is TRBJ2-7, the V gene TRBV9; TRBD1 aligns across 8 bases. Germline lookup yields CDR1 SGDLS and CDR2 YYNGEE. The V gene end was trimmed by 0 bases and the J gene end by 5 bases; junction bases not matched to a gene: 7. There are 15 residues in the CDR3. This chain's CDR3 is CASSVGPGQGDEQYF. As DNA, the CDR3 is TGTGCCAGCAGCGTAGGCCCTGGACAGGGTGACGAGCAGTACTTC.

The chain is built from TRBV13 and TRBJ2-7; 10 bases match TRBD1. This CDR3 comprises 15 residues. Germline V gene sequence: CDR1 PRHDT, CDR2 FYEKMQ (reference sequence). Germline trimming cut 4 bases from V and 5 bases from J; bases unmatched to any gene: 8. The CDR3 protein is CASSSTPGQGNEQYF. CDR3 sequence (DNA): TGTGCCAGCAGCTCCACCCCGGGACAGGGGAACGAGCAGTACTTC.

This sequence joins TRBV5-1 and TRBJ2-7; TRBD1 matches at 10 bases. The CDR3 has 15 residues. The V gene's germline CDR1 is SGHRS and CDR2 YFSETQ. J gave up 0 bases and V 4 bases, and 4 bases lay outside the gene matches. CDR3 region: CASSRGQGPSYEQYF. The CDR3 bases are TGCGCCAGCAGCCGGGGACAGGGGCCCTCCTACGAGCAGTACTTC.

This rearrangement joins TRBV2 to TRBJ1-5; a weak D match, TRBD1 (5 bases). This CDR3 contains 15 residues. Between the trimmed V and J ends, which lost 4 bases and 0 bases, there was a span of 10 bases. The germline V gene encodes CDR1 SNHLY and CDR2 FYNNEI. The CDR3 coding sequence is TGTGCCAGCAGTGCGCAGGGCAATAGCAATCAGCCCCAGCATTTT. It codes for CASSAQGNSNQPQHF.

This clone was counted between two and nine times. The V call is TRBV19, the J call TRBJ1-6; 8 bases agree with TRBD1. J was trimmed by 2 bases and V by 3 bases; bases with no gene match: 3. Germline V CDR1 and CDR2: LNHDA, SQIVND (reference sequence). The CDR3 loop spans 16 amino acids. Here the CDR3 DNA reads TGTGCCAGTAGTATTGGACAGGGAACCTATAATTCACCCCTCCACTTT. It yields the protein CASSIGQGTYNSPLHF.

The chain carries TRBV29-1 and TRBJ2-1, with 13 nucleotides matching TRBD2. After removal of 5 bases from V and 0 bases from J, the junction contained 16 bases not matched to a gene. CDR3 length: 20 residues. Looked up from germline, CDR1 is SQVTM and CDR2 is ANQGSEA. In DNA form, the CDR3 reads TGCAGCGTTTCCAAACCGGGACTAGCGGGAATAACTAGCTCCTACAATGAGCAGTTCTTC. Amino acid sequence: CSVSKPGLAGITSSYNEQFF.

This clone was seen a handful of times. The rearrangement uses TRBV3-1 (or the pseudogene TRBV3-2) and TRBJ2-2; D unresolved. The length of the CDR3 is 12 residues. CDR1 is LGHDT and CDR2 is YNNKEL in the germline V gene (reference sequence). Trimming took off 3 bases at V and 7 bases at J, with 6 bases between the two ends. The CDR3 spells CASSHLSGELFF. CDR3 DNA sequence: TGTGCCAGCAGCCACCTCAGCGGGGAGCTGTTTTTT.

In DNA form, the CDR3 reads TGTGCCAGCAGCCAAGGGTCGGGGGTGGATACGCAGTATTTT. Encoded protein: CASSQGSGVDTQYF. J is TRBJ2-3 and V is TRBV4-2; maybe TRBD2 (6 bases). This CDR3 contains 14 residues. Germline V CDR1 and CDR2: LGHNA, YNFKEQ. Trimming shortened V by 1 base and J by 6 bases, and 11 bases separated the two germline ends.

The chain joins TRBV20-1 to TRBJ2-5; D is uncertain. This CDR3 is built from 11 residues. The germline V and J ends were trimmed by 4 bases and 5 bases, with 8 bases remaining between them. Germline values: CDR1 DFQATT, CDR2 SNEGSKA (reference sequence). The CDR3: CSAKPGETQYF. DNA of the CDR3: TGCAGTGCTAAACCCGGGGAGACCCAGTACTTC.

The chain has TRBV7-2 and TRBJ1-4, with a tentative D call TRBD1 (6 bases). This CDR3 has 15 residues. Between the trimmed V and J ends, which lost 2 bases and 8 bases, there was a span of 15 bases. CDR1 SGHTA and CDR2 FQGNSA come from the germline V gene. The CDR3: CASSLSSGVGEKLFF. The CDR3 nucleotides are TGTGCCAGCAGCTTATCATCAGGGGTAGGGGAAAAACTGTTTTTT.

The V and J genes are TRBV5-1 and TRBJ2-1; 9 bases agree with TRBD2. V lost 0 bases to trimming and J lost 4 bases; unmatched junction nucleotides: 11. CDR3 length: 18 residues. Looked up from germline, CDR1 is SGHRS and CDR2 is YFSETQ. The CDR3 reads CASSLEGSGSAIYNEQFF. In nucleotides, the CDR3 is TGCGCCAGCAGCTTGGAGGGTAGCGGGAGCGCGATTTACAATGAGCAGTTCTTC.

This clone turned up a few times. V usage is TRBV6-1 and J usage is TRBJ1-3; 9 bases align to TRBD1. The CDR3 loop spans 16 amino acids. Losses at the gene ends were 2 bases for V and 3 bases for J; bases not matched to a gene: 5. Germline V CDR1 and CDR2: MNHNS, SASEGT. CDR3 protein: CASSEWGQGLGNTIYF. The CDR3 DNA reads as TGTGCCAGCAGTGAATGGGGACAGGGCCTTGGAAACACCATATATTTT.

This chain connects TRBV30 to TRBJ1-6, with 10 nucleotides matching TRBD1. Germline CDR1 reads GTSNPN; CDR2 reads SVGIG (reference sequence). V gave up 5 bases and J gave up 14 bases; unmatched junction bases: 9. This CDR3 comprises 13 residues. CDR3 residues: CAWGTGAGGSLHF. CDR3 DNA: TGTGCCTGGGGGACAGGGGCTGGAGGGTCCCTCCACTTT.

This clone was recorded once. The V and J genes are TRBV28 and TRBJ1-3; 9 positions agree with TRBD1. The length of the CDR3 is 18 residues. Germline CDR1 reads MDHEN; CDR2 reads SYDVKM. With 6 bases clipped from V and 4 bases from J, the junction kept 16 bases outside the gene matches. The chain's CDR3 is CASRASGTGKRRGNTIYF. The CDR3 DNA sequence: TGTGCCAGCAGGGCTTCCGGGACAGGGAAGAGGAGAGGAAACACCATATATTTT.

The CDR3, as DNA: TGTGCCAGCAGCCAAAGGGGGCGGGAGTACTTC. The encoded protein is CASSQRGREYF. The chain uses TRBV14 and TRBJ2-7; TRBD1 aligns across 7 bases. Looked up from germline, CDR1 is SGHDN and CDR2 is FVKESK. The V gene end was trimmed by 2 bases and the J gene end by 11 bases; junction bases not matched to a gene: 3. The CDR3 contains 11 residues. The whole variable domain, remainder taken from reference TRBV14 and TRBJ2-7, is EAGVTQFPSHSVIEKGQTVTLRCDPISGHDNLYWYRRVMGKEIKFLLHFVKESKQDESGMPNNRFLAERTGGTYSTLKVQPAELEDSGVYFCASSQRGREYFGPGTRLTVT.

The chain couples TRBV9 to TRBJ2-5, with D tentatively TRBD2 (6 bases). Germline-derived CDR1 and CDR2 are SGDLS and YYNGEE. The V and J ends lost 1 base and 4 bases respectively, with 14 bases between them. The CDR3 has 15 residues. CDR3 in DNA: TGTGCCAGCAGCGTATCTACCCTGGGGGGAGAGACCCAGTACTTC. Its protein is CASSVSTLGGETQYF.

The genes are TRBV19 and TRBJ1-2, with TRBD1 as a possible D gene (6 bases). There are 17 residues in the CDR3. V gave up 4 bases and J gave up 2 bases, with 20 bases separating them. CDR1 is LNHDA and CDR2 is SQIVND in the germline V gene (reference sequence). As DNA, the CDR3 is TGTGCCAGTAGTACCCCCGGACAGAAGGAAAAGAACTATGGCTACACCTTC. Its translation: CASSTPGQKEKNYGYTF. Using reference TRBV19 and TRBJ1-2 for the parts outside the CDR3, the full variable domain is DGGITQSPKYLFRKEGQNVTLSCEQNLNHDAMYWYRQDPGQGLRLIYYSQIVNDFQKGDIAEGYSVSREKKESFPLTVTSAQKNPTAFYLCASSTPGQKEKNYGYTFGSGTRLTVV.

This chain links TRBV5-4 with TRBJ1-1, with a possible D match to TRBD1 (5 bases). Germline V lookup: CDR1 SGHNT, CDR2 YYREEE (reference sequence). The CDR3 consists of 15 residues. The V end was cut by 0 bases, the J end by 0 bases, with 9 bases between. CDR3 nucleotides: TGTGCCAGCAGCTTGGAGCAGGGCATGAACACTGAAGCTTTCTTT. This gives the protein CASSLEQGMNTEAFF.

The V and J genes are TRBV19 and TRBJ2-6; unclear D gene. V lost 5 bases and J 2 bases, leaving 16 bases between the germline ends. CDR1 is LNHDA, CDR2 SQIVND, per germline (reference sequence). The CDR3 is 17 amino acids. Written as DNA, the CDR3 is TGTGCCAGTAGTGAGACACCTAAAGGCACTGGGGCCAACGTCCTGACTTTC. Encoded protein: CASSETPKGTGANVLTF.

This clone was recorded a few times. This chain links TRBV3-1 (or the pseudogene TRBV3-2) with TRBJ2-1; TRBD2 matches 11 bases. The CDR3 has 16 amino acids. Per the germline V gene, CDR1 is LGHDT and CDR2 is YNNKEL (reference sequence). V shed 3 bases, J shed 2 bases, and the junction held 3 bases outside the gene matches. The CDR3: CASSHGTSGAYNEQFF. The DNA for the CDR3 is TGTGCCAGCAGCCACGGGACTAGCGGAGCCTACAATGAGCAGTTCTTC.